Following are 21 T cell receptor beta chains from one sample sequenced in a study of T cell responses to AZD1222 COVID-19 vaccine. Assay: immunoSEQ multiplex PCR; the TCRdb copy retains only in-frame clones and omits some. There are fewer than 130,000 clones in the sample; approximately 90% occur only once, and around 15% lies in the top ten. This sample comprised peripheral blood, obtained 28 days after the second AZD1222 dose. These receptors originate from an adult who received the AZD1222 COVID-19 vaccine.

The J gene is TRBJ2-3, the V gene TRBV11-2; 8 nucleotides align to TRBD2. The CDR3 runs to 16 residues. The junction had 8 bases not matched to a gene; V was cut back by 1 base and J by 5 bases. The germline V gene encodes CDR1 SGHAT and CDR2 FQNNGV. This CDR3 is CASSLGTGLAVDTQYF. CDR3 DNA: TGTGCCAGCAGCTTAGGTACTGGACTAGCCGTAGATACGCAGTATTTT.

The rearrangement joins TRBV4-2 to TRBJ2-7; unclear D gene. V gave up 2 bases and J gave up 9 bases, with 23 bases separating them. The germline V gene encodes CDR1 LGHNA and CDR2 YNFKEQ. The CDR3 is 16 residues long. CDR3 DNA: TGTGCCAGCAGCCAATCGGACCTGACTTTTCCCGCCGGGCAGTACTTC. Amino acids: CASSQSDLTFPAGQYF.

The rearrangement joins TRBV7-3 to TRBJ2-5, with D tentatively TRBD1 or TRBD2 (7 bases each). The CDR3 extends over 14 amino acids. Trimming pared 3 bases from V and 2 bases from J, leaving 10 bases between. Germline CDR1 reads SGHTA; CDR2 reads FQGTGA. DNA for the CDR3: TGTGCCAGCAGCTTCCAGGGGGGGCAAGAGACCCAGTACTTC. Translation gives CASSFQGGQETQYF.

This clone was seen only once. The V call is TRBV5-5, the J call TRBJ1-5; tentative D call: TRBD1 (6 bases). Germline-derived CDR1 and CDR2 are SGHKS and YYEKEE (reference sequence). The CDR3 covers 14 residues. Trimming left V 4 bases short and J 5 bases short, with 13 bases between. The CDR3 here is CASSKQGGDQPQHF. The CDR3 DNA reads as TGTGCCAGCAGCAAACAGGGTGGGGATCAGCCCCAGCATTTT.

The J gene is TRBJ1-1, the V gene TRBV7-6; D is unresolved. Trimming shortened V by 0 bases and J by 4 bases, and 15 bases separated the two germline ends. The CDR3 covers 16 residues. CDR1 SGHVS and CDR2 FNYEAQ come from the germline V gene. CDR3 loop: CASSLAVQPAGTEAFF. The DNA for the CDR3 is TGTGCCAGCAGCTTAGCGGTACAACCGGCCGGCACTGAAGCTTTCTTT. Full variable domain (rest looked up from reference TRBV7-6 and TRBJ1-1): GAGVSQSPRYKVTKRGQDVALRCDPISGHVSLYWYRQALGQGPEFLTYFNYEAQQDKSGLPNDRFSAERPEGSISTLTIQRTEQRDSAMYRCASSLAVQPAGTEAFFGQGTRLTVV.

The rearrangement joins TRBV11-2 to TRBJ2-7; TRBD2 agrees at 9 bases. CDR3 length: 16 residues. Per germline, CDR1 SGHAT and CDR2 FQNNGV. The trim removed 5 bases at V and 1 base at J, leaving 9 bases unmatched. CDR3 residues: CASSPLTSGSSYEQYF. For the CDR3, the DNA is TGTGCCAGCAGCCCACTGACTAGCGGTTCTTCCTACGAGCAGTACTTC. Complete variable domain (other parts from reference TRBV11-2 and TRBJ2-7): EAGVAQSPRYKIIEKRQSVAFWCNPISGHATLYWYQQILGQGPKLLIQFQNNGVVDDSQLPKDRFSAERLKGVDSTLKIQPAKLEDSAVYLCASSPLTSGSSYEQYFGPGTRLTVT.

The chain couples TRBV2 to TRBJ2-1; D is possibly TRBD2 (5 bases). This CDR3 comprises 13 residues. From germline, CDR1 is SNHLY and CDR2 FYNNEI. Trimming shortened V by 7 bases and J by 1 base, and 8 bases separated the two germline ends. The CDR3 nucleotides read TGTGCCAGCACGAGGGAGTCCTACAATGAGCAGTTCTTC. The encoded protein is CASTRESYNEQFF.

The chain recombines TRBV9 with TRBJ1-1; tentatively, D is TRBD1 (5 bases). Germline loops: CDR1 SGDLS, CDR2 YYNGEE. This CDR3 is built from 15 residues. Deletions cut 0 bases from V and 4 bases from J, with 13 bases between. Here the CDR3 DNA reads TGTGCCAGCAGCGTAGAGTCTGGGGCGAGCACTGAAGCTTTCTTT. This translates into CASSVESGASTEAFF.

The chain links TRBV28 to TRBJ2-3; 14 nucleotides line up with TRBD2. The CDR3 runs to 16 residues. The trim removed 4 bases at V and 4 bases at J, leaving 4 bases unmatched. CDR1 is MDHEN, CDR2 SYDVKM, per germline. CDR3 loop: CASSSGLAGVADTQYF. The CDR3, as DNA: TGTGCCAGCAGTTCGGGACTAGCGGGAGTAGCAGATACGCAGTATTTT.

This chain connects TRBV11-3 to TRBJ1-6, with a tentative D call TRBD1 (5 bases). Between the trimmed V and J ends, which lost 3 bases and 0 bases, there was a span of 12 bases. Germline assignment: CDR1 SGHNT and CDR2 YENEEA. This CDR3 comprises 17 residues. Here the CDR3 DNA reads TGTGCCAGCAGCTTCGTAACAGGATCCTCCTATAATTCACCCCTCCACTTT. Protein: CASSFVTGSSYNSPLHF.

The rearrangement uses TRBV5-1 and TRBJ2-7; perhaps TRBD1 as D (6 bases). Between the trimmed V and J ends, which lost 0 bases and 0 bases, there was a span of 10 bases. Germline CDR1 SGHRS, CDR2 YFSETQ. The CDR3 is 15 amino acids. The CDR3 bases are TGCGCCAGCAGCTTGGACAGGGTCGGCTCCTACGAGCAGTACTTC. It translates to CASSLDRVGSYEQYF.

The chain combines TRBV4-1 with TRBJ2-1; D remains unclear. The germline CDR1 and CDR2 sequences are MGHRA and YSYEKL. Trimming took off 4 bases at V and 4 bases at J, with 2 bases between the two ends. The length of the CDR3 is 11 residues. The DNA for the CDR3 is TGCGCCAGCAGCCTTTACAATGAGCAGTTCTTC. This translates into CASSLYNEQFF.

This sequence joins TRBV2 and TRBJ1-3; D remains unclear. The CDR3 has 13 amino acids. Trimming shortened V by 0 bases and J by 4 bases, and 4 bases separated the two germline ends. Germline CDR1 is SNHLY and CDR2 is FYNNEI. As DNA, the CDR3 is TGTGCCAGCAGTGAAGCTCAGGGAAACACCATATATTTT. Translation: CASSEAQGNTIYF.

V usage is TRBV19 and J usage is TRBJ1-6; TRBD1 agrees at 10 bases. The CDR3 sequence is 16 residues long. The junction had 6 bases not matched to a gene; V was cut back by 4 bases and J by 6 bases. Germline CDR1 and CDR2: LNHDA and SQIVND (reference sequence). CDR3 in DNA: TGTGCCAGTAGTAATAAGGGGACAGGGGTTAATTCACCCCTCCACTTT. Protein sequence: CASSNKGTGVNSPLHF.

This clone appeared a single time. CDR3 in DNA: TGTGCCAGCAGCGTTGGGACTAGCGTTTCCACAGATACGCAGTATTTT. It encodes CASSVGTSVSTDTQYF. The chain couples TRBV7-9 to TRBJ2-3, with TRBD2 identical over 10 bases. The junction had 7 bases not matched to a gene; V was cut back by 5 bases and J by 2 bases. Germline V gene data show CDR1 as SEHNR and CDR2 as FQNEAQ (reference sequence). This CDR3 is built from 16 residues.

This chain links TRBV5-1 with TRBJ2-5; D gene unclear. The CDR3 runs 14 residues. Trimming took off 1 base at V and 2 bases at J, with 9 bases between the two ends. Looked up from germline, CDR1 is SGHRS and CDR2 is YFSETQ. The CDR3 region has the DNA TGCGCCAGCAGCTTGTTGCTCCCTCAAGAGACCCAGTACTTC. Translation gives CASSLLLPQETQYF.

The table lists this clone with a few counts. The chain joins TRBV28 to TRBJ2-7; D is undetermined. The germline V and J ends were trimmed by 7 bases and 5 bases, with 24 bases remaining between them. Germline V gene data show CDR1 as MDHEN and CDR2 as SYDVKM. The CDR3 length is 16 residues. Here the CDR3 DNA reads TGTGCCAGCATCGGGCACGATCGTCTAGGAACCCACGAGCAGTACTTC. It translates to CASIGHDRLGTHEQYF.

The rearrangement joins TRBV6-6 to TRBJ2-7; perhaps TRBD1 as D (5 bases). The V gene's germline CDR1 is MNHNY and CDR2 SVGAGI (reference sequence). V lost 3 bases to trimming and J lost 3 bases, with 15 bases between them. The CDR3 consists of 15 residues. The CDR3 loop is CASSYFLVTDYEQYF. The DNA of the CDR3 is TGTGCCAGCAGTTATTTTCTAGTGACAGACTACGAGCAGTACTTC.

The V and J genes are TRBV2 and TRBJ2-4; 12 nucleotides align to TRBD2. V shed 6 bases and J 6 bases; nucleotides not matched to a gene: 6. CDR3 size: 15 residues. The germline CDR1 and CDR2 sequences are SNHLY and FYNNEI. The CDR3 region is CASREGTSGLNIQYF. The CDR3 nucleotides read TGTGCCAGCAGGGAGGGGACTAGCGGGCTAAACATTCAGTACTTC.

The chain has TRBV6-5 and TRBJ1-1, with a weak D call TRBD1 (5 bases). V was clipped by 0 bases and J by 5 bases, with 13 bases between them. CDR3 length equals 15 residues. From germline, CDR1 is MNHEY and CDR2 SVGAGI. The CDR3, as DNA: TGTGCCAGCAGTTACTCCGGGCAGGGAGGGACTGAAGCTTTCTTT. Protein: CASSYSGQGGTEAFF.

The J gene is TRBJ2-3, the V gene TRBV6-2 or TRBV6-3; a possible D gene is TRBD2 (6 bases). Germline CDR1 is MNHEY and CDR2 is SVGEGT. The V and J ends lost 4 bases and 0 bases respectively, with 8 bases between them. The CDR3 consists of 14 residues. This CDR3 reads CASSSRGSTDTQYF. The CDR3 DNA follows: TGTGCCAGCAGTTCGCGGGGAAGCACAGATACGCAGTATTTT.